This T cell receptor (beta chain) emerged from a study of T cell responses to AZD1222 COVID-19 vaccine. Data came from immunoSEQ multiplex PCR; TCRdb stores just in-frame clones and leaves some out. The sample lists under 250,000 clones; about 92% were seen once. In regard to this clone: The antigen is not known.

Points from the study as a whole: Most donors were white British, females outnumbered males, and clonal diversity was possibly underestimated. Close to half of spike-specific TCRs reportedly recognize unmutated variant regions. Across the whole spike, CD4 TCRs peaked at regions 160-218 and 743-854. Spike-specific TCR repertoires showed rising breadth and depth after two AZD1222 doses.

The source of this sequence is an adult in good health. The source was peripheral blood, collected on day 0 of MenACWY control vaccination.

The DNA of the CDR3 is TGTGCCAGCAGTTTTGCCCAGGGCTACAATCAGCCCCAGCATTTT. Translated: CASSFAQGYNQPQHF. The chain links TRBV28 to TRBJ1-5, with a weak D call TRBD1 (5 bases). The CDR3 contains 15 residues. The V end was cut by 3 bases, the J end by 3 bases, with 12 bases between. Looked up from germline, CDR1 is MDHEN and CDR2 is SYDVKM.